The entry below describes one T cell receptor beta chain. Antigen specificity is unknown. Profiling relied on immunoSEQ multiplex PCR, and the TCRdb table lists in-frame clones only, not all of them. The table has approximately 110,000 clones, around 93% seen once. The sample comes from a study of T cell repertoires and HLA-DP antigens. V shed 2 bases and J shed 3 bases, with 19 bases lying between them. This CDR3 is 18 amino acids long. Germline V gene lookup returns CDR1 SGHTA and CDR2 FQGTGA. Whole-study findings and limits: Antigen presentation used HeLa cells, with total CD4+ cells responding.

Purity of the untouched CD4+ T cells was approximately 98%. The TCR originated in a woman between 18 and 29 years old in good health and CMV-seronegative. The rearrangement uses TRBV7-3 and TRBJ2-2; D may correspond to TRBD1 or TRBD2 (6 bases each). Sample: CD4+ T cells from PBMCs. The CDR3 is CASSLVRGQVGDTGELFF. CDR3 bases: TGTGCCAGCAGCTTAGTTCGGGGGCAAGTGGGAGACACCGGGGAGCTGTTTTTT.